This T cell receptor (beta chain) was sequenced in a study of cytomegalovirus exposure and HLA in healthy donors. Vbeta (60) and Jbeta (13) primers were used in the PCR. Sequencing used immunoSEQ multiplex PCR; TCRdb keeps in-frame clones, though not all of them. The sample carries around 150,000 clones, approximately 80% recorded once. The V gene's germline CDR1 is MGHRA and CDR2 YSYEKL. The CDR3 spans 16 residues. V lost 1 base and J lost 4; bases outside the gene matches: 5. The specimen sequenced was PBMCs. V is TRBV4-1 and J is TRBJ1-5; TRBD1 matches 9 bases. This receptor was obtained from a man aged 50 to 60 in good health and CMV-seropositive. CDR3 protein: CASSQGLDRGNQPQHF. CDR3 DNA sequence: TGCGCCAGCAGCCAAGGTTTGGACAGGGGTAATCAGCCCCAGCATTTT.